Shown below are 23 T cell receptor beta chains from a single sample sequenced in a study of blood T cell repertoires in COVID-19 (dated by TCRdb to between 2020 and 2021). Library creation used the immunoSEQ multiplex PCR assay. TCRdb took this table from immuneACCESS and kept in-frame rearrangements with V and J called. Such tables lack part of the clones; where checked against another copy, unresolved V genes explain under half of the gap, and the rest is unexplained. This sample lists 50,000 to 70,000 clones; about 76% were detected once. The ten largest account for roughly a fifth of the sample. The sequenced material came from peripheral blood. The receptors shown here come from a man aged 45-65 years with active or convalescent COVID-19.

The chain joins TRBV25-1 to TRBJ2-2, with D perhaps TRBD2 (5 bases). The CDR3 length is 15 residues. V lost 0 bases and J 5 bases, leaving 10 bases between the germline ends. Germline CDR1 reads MGHDK; CDR2 reads SYGVNS. The CDR3 sequence is CASSEYTGLTGELFF. As DNA, the CDR3 is TGTGCCAGCAGTGAATATACGGGATTAACCGGGGAGCTGTTTTTT.

The CDR3 here is CASTQGQMNTEAFF. The CDR3 DNA reads as TGTGCCAGCACCCAGGGACAGATGAACACTGAAGCTTTCTTT. The chain carries TRBV11-2 and TRBJ1-1; TRBD1 matches at 7 bases. The V and J ends lost 7 bases and 0 bases, in that order; junction bases with no gene match: 5. CDR1 SGHAT and CDR2 FQNNGV come from the germline V gene. This CDR3 has 14 residues.

CDR3: CASSRRDNTDTQYF. The CDR3 nucleotides read TGTGCCAGCAGCCGCCGGGACAACACAGATACGCAGTATTTT. The rearrangement links TRBV5-6 to TRBJ2-3; D may be TRBD1 (6 bases). Trimming stripped 4 bases from V and 2 bases from J, with 11 bases between. This CDR3 is 14 amino acids long. Germline CDR1 is SGHDT and CDR2 is YYEEEE.

This chain links TRBV3-1 (or the pseudogene TRBV3-2) with TRBJ2-7, with 7 bases lining up with TRBD2. The V and J ends lost 4 bases and 2 bases, in that order; junction bases with no gene match: 8. Per the germline V gene, CDR1 is LGHDT and CDR2 is YNNKEL (reference sequence). The CDR3 length is 15 residues. CDR3 DNA: TGTGCCAGCAGCCCCCAACTAGCGTCTACCTACGAGCAGTACTTC. Its translation is CASSPQLASTYEQYF.

The chain is built from TRBV2 and TRBJ1-1, with TRBD1 matching over 7 bases. V shed 3 bases and J 4 bases; nucleotides not matched to a gene: 11. The germline V gene has CDR1 SNHLY and CDR2 FYNNEI. The CDR3 is 16 residues long. DNA of the CDR3: TGTGCCAGCAGTGACTTACCGACAGGGTTGGGCACTGAAGCTTTCTTT. Translation gives CASSDLPTGLGTEAFF.

The chain couples TRBV3-1 (or the pseudogene TRBV3-2) to TRBJ1-3; D might be TRBD1 (5 bases). Deletions cut 2 bases from V and 1 base from J, with 9 bases between. The V gene's germline CDR1 is LGHDT and CDR2 YNNKEL (reference sequence). The CDR3 length is 15 residues. CDR3 residues: CASSQRGGSGNTIYF. DNA for the CDR3: TGTGCCAGCAGCCAACGCGGGGGATCTGGAAACACCATATATTTT.

The chain links TRBV3-1 (or the pseudogene TRBV3-2) to TRBJ2-7; 8 bases fit TRBD2. The CDR3 has 13 amino acids. From germline, CDR1 is LGHDT and CDR2 YNNKEL (reference sequence). Trimming took 3 bases from V and 3 from J; bases not matched to a gene: 1. The CDR3 region has the DNA TGTGCCAGCAGCCACGGGGGGGACTACGAGCAGTACTTC. Protein: CASSHGGDYEQYF.

In DNA form, the CDR3 reads TGTGCCAGCAGTTCCTCGGGGGGGGTCATTCAGTACTTC. Protein product: CASSSSGGVIQYF. V usage is TRBV12-3 or TRBV12-4 and J usage is TRBJ2-4; 8 bases match TRBD2. Trimming cost V 4 bases and J 9 bases; bases outside gene matches: 5. The CDR3 loop spans 13 amino acids.

The chain joins TRBV10-3 to TRBJ2-1; D may be TRBD1 (6 bases). The CDR3 spans 14 residues. Trimming pared 3 bases from V and 10 bases from J, leaving 16 bases between. Germline loops: CDR1 ENHRY, CDR2 SYGVKD. The CDR3 region has the DNA TGTGCCATCAGTGATACTTTGCTAGGACAGGAGCAGTTCTTC. Translated: CAISDTLLGQEQFF.

The chain links TRBV5-1 to TRBJ1-5; D might be TRBD1 (5 bases). Trimming cost V 0 bases and J 0 bases, with 10 bases left between them. The germline V gene has CDR1 SGHRS and CDR2 YFSETQ. The CDR3 runs 16 residues. The CDR3 DNA reads TGCGCCAGCAGCTTGGGTCCGGGGGATAGCAATCAGCCCCAGCATTTT. It translates to CASSLGPGDSNQPQHF.

This chain uses TRBV5-1 with TRBJ2-3, with 9 positions matching TRBD2. The germline V gene encodes CDR1 SGHRS and CDR2 YFSETQ. The CDR3 extends over 15 amino acids. V dropped 0 bases and J dropped 3; count of bases not matched to a gene: 2. CDR3 bases: TGCGCCAGCAGCTTGGAAAGCGGGGGGACAGATACGCAGTATTTT. It encodes CASSLESGGTDTQYF.

The chain uses TRBV28 and TRBJ2-2; TRBD2 matches 10 bases. V lost 4 bases to trimming and J lost 6 bases; unmatched junction nucleotides: 17. In germline, CDR1 is MDHEN, CDR2 SYDVKM. CDR3 length: 19 amino acids. CDR3 nucleotide sequence: TGTGCCAGCAGTTGGTATGCGGAAGCGGGAGGGCTTTCAGCCGGGGAGCTGTTTTTT. Protein: CASSWYAEAGGLSAGELFF. Together with reference TRBV28 and TRBJ2-2, the CDR3 gives the full variable domain: DVKVTQSSRYLVKRTGEKVFLECVQDMDHENMFWYRQDPGLGLRLIYFSYDVKMKEKGDIPEGYSVSREKKERFSLILESASTNQTSMYLCASSWYAEAGGLSAGELFFGEGSRLTVL.

The chain couples TRBV12-3 or TRBV12-4 to TRBJ2-1; D gene unclear. Trimming took 8 bases from V and 6 from J, leaving 11 bases between them. This CDR3 has 12 amino acids. The CDR3 DNA follows: TGTGCCAGCGCGTCGCAACCCAATGAGCAGTTCTTC. As protein: CASASQPNEQFF.

J is TRBJ2-2 and V is TRBV5-1; TRBD2 agrees at 11 bases. Trimming cost V 5 bases and J 6 bases; bases outside gene matches: 3. Germline V gene lookup returns CDR1 SGHRS and CDR2 YFSETQ. This CDR3 spans 14 amino acids. The CDR3 is CASREGLAAGELFF. The CDR3 coding sequence is TGCGCCAGCAGAGAGGGACTAGCGGCCGGGGAGCTGTTTTTT.

In its sample, this clone was seen many times. V gene TRBV5-5 combines with J gene TRBJ2-2, with a tentative D call TRBD1 (5 bases). Germline V lookup: CDR1 SGHKS, CDR2 YYEKEE (reference sequence). The CDR3 has 17 residues. V was cut by 3 bases and J by 3 bases, with 18 bases left in between. CDR3 DNA: TGTGCCAGCAGCTCCTCGGCTGGGGCCTCCCACACCGGGGAGCTGTTTTTT. It codes for CASSSSAGASHTGELFF.

The chain recombines TRBV9 with TRBJ1-1, with D possibly being TRBD1 (6 bases). Trimming removed 2 bases at V and 1 base at J, with 9 bases between. Germline assignment: CDR1 SGDLS and CDR2 YYNGEE. The CDR3 has 14 residues. CDR3 region: CASSVTGGNTEAFF. The DNA of the CDR3 is TGTGCCAGCAGCGTGACAGGCGGGAACACTGAAGCTTTCTTT. The full variable domain, in which reference TRBV9 and TRBJ1-1 provide the parts outside the CDR3, is DSGVTQTPKHLITATGQRVTLRCSPRSGDLSVYWYQQSLDQGLQFLIQYYNGEERAKGNILERFSAQQFPDLHSELNLSSLELGDSALYFCASSVTGGNTEAFFGQGTRLTVV.

This chain links TRBV7-6 with TRBJ2-1; a weak D match, TRBD2 (5 bases). The germline gives CDR1 SGHVS, CDR2 FNYEAQ. Between the trimmed V and J ends, which lost 1 base and 3 bases, there was a span of 13 bases. The CDR3 contains 16 residues. The CDR3 reads CASSLVGGPDYNEQFF. As DNA, the CDR3 is TGTGCCAGCAGCTTAGTGGGCGGGCCAGACTACAATGAGCAGTTCTTC. The whole variable domain, filled in from reference TRBV7-6 and TRBJ2-1, reads GAGVSQSPRYKVTKRGQDVALRCDPISGHVSLYWYRQALGQGPEFLTYFNYEAQQDKSGLPNDRFSAERPEGSISTLTIQRTEQRDSAMYRCASSLVGGPDYNEQFFGPGTRLTVL.

The CDR3 sequence is CASSFYPSGGFSTDTQYF. CDR3 nucleotides: TGTGCCAGCAGCTTTTATCCTAGCGGGGGGTTTAGCACAGATACGCAGTATTTT. The chain uses TRBV5-6 and TRBJ2-3, with 11 nucleotides matching TRBD2. V shed 2 bases, J shed 0 bases, and the junction held 8 bases outside the gene matches. Germline values: CDR1 SGHDT, CDR2 YYEEEE. The CDR3 runs to 18 residues.

This clone was counted a single time. V usage is TRBV5-5 and J usage is TRBJ1-1; 7 positions agree with TRBD1. The germline CDR1 and CDR2 sequences are SGHKS and YYEKEE (reference sequence). With 2 bases clipped from V and 2 bases from J, the junction kept 6 bases outside the gene matches. The CDR3 consists of 15 residues. The chain's CDR3 is CASSFFRQGNTEAFF. DNA of the CDR3: TGTGCCAGCAGCTTCTTCCGACAGGGCAACACTGAAGCTTTCTTT.

The V and J genes are TRBV29-1 and TRBJ1-4, with D perhaps TRBD1 (6 bases). Deletions cut 6 bases from V and 5 bases from J, with 13 bases between. CDR1 is SQVTM and CDR2 is ANQGSEA in the germline V gene. The CDR3 is 13 residues long. The CDR3 nucleotides are TGCAGCGTAGCGGACAGATCGAATGAAAAACTGTTTTTT. This gives the protein CSVADRSNEKLFF.

This clone was seen a single time. The chain carries TRBV4-1 and TRBJ2-5, with TRBD2 matching 13 bases. The length of the CDR3 is 19 residues. Germline values: CDR1 MGHRA, CDR2 YSYEKL. Germline trimming cut 3 bases from V and 2 bases from J; bases unmatched to any gene: 12. Here the CDR3 DNA reads TGCGCCAGCAGCCATGCGAACCCCCCGGGACTAGCGGGGCAAGAGACCCAGTACTTC. It specifies CASSHANPPGLAGQETQYF.

By share of the sample, this clone is medium-sized (0.01 to 0.1%). The V call is TRBV25-1, the J call TRBJ2-1; 10 bases are a match to TRBD2. The CDR3 covers 14 residues. V lost 7 bases, J lost 7 bases, and 7 bases stayed unmatched. The germline V gene has CDR1 MGHDK and CDR2 SYGVNS. The CDR3 region is CASTTSGNSNEQFF. The CDR3 nucleotides are TGTGCCAGCACCACTAGCGGGAACTCGAATGAGCAGTTCTTC.

The chain uses TRBV3-1 (or the pseudogene TRBV3-2) and TRBJ2-7, with 7 bases aligning to TRBD2. The length of the CDR3 is 14 residues. V dropped 3 bases and J dropped 6; count of bases not matched to a gene: 8. Germline V lookup: CDR1 LGHDT, CDR2 YNNKEL (reference sequence). Written as DNA, the CDR3 is TGTGCCAGCAGCCACCTCGGACTAGAGAGCGAGCAGTACTTC. It encodes CASSHLGLESEQYF.